This T cell receptor beta chain was obtained from a study of T cells in narcolepsy. As regards this clone: Its antigen is currently unknown.

The germline V gene encodes CDR1 MNHEY and CDR2 SVGAGI. The V end was cut by 7 bases, the J end by 4 bases, with 19 bases between. This CDR3 region has 15 residues. TCRdb's copy holds only in-frame clones and misses some; the assay was immunoSEQ multiplex PCR. The repertoire holds under 35,000 clones, with about four fifths as singletons. Broader study findings: Autoreactive HCRT-specific and TRIB2-specific clonotypes were marked in same-patient CSF-versus-blood CD4+ comparisons. Reportedly, autoreactive clonotypes were serially detected in patients' blood but not controls'. No autoreactive T cell clone sequences appeared in some memory CD4+ repertoires.

Sequencing was carried out using CD45RA- memory CD4+ T cells from PBMCs. This rearrangement joins TRBV6-5 to TRBJ1-1; the D gene is possibly TRBD1 (6 bases). The receptor's source is a human donor with narcolepsy. The CDR3 protein is CASTLKTGLGTEAFF. In DNA form, the CDR3 reads TGTGCCAGCACCTTAAAAACAGGGCTAGGCACTGAAGCTTTCTTT.